These 17 T cell receptor beta chains originate from one sample sequenced in a study of tumor-infiltrating lymphocytes in primary liver carcinoma. TCR beta cDNA was reverse-transcribed from roughly 520 ng of total RNA. The reaction used a constant-region primer and ProtoScript II reverse transcriptase. Nested multiplex PCR, run for three rounds with slightly modified ARM-PCR, yielded TCR beta libraries. The study ran its first two PCR rounds for approximately 10 cycles each, using TRBV1-TRBV30 forward primers and a C-beta reverse primer. MiXCR was run by TCRdb on the multiplex PCR reads, yielding one entry per CDR3 protein. The sample holds 150,000 to 200,000 distinct CDR3 sequences; approximately 64% are singletons and the top ten take roughly 6.8%. Germline DNA was also extracted, and blood RNA was taken from unsorted whole blood. Sample: peripheral blood. Receptors were obtained from a woman aged 60-75 years with primary liver carcinoma and hepatitis B virus infection.

As for this clonotype: This CDR3 is missing its conserved last phenylalanine or tryptophan, likely due to a read error. This chain joins TRBV4-1 and TRBJ2-1; D is perhaps TRBD2 (7 bases). The germline V gene encodes CDR1 MGHRA and CDR2 YSYEKL. Trimming left V 11 bases short and J 9 bases short, with 23 bases between. The CDR3 runs to 14 residues. The CDR3 region is CACTRGGARAEQFL. CDR3 nucleotide sequence: TGCGCCTGCACCAGAGGGGGGGCGCGGGCTGAGCAGTTCTTG.

On this clonotype: A junction boundary mismatches the germline segment, possibly from a read error. V and J are TRBV4-2 and TRBJ1-2; D is uncertain. The germline V gene encodes CDR1 LGHNA and CDR2 YNFKEQ. The CDR3 covers 17 residues. The CDR3 DNA is TGTGCCAGCAGCCAAGGCCATGGAGGGCGGGGAGTCTATGGTTACACCTTC. Translation gives CASSQGHGGRGVYGYTF.

About this clonotype itself: The junction departs from germline at one end; a sequencing error may be responsible. The chain uses TRBV11-2 and TRBJ2-5; D remains ambiguous. The germline V gene has CDR1 SGHAT and CDR2 FQNNGV. CDR3 size: 12 residues. The CDR3 DNA sequence: TGTGCCTGCAGCCTAACGTCGCAGACCCAGTACTTC. Translation gives CACSLTSQTQYF.

This clonotype was counted between two and nine times. J is TRBJ2-1 and V is TRBV24-1; D is possibly TRBD2 (6 bases). The CDR3 has 15 residues. CDR1 is KGHDR, CDR2 SFDVKD, per germline. The V and J ends lost 3 bases and 6 bases respectively, with 14 bases between them. CDR3 DNA sequence: TGTGCCACCAGTGATCAAGTGGGAGGAACCAATGAGCAGTTCTTC. Protein product: CATSDQVGGTNEQFF.

There are a few counts of this clonotype. This sequence joins TRBV28 and TRBJ1-6, with 11 bases that match TRBD1. Germline loops: CDR1 MDHEN, CDR2 SYDVKM. The CDR3 consists of 17 residues. V shed 4 bases, J shed 7 bases, and the junction held 9 bases outside the gene matches. The CDR3 DNA sequence: TGTGCCAGCAGTTCCCACCCGGGACAGGGGGAGAATTCACCCCTCCACTTT. Its translation is CASSSHPGQGENSPLHF.

This clonotype has ten or more counts. The chain joins TRBV4-1 to TRBJ2-3, with 10 bases aligning to TRBD2. Germline CDR1 is MGHRA and CDR2 is YSYEKL. The J segment lost 4 bases and the V segment lost 4 bases, leaving 14 bases of the junction unmatched. The CDR3 is 18 residues long. CDR3 sequence (DNA): TGCGCCAGCAGCCCTCTTACTATAGCGGGAGGTATAGCAGATACGCAGTATTTT. It encodes CASSPLTIAGGIADTQYF.

This chain uses TRBV28 with TRBJ1-5, with D tentatively TRBD1 (6 bases). The CDR3 has 17 amino acids. CDR1 is MDHEN, CDR2 SYDVKM, per germline. Trimming took off 5 bases at V and 5 bases at J, with 22 bases between the two ends. The CDR3 DNA reads as TGTGCCAGCAGTCCCTACAGGGCAGGGAAAGAAGATCAGCCCCAGCATTTT. Residues: CASSPYRAGKEDQPQHF.

In regard to this clonotype: This sequence may be a read error, since a much larger clone differs from it by one base. J is TRBJ2-3 and V is TRBV5-1; a possible D gene is TRBD2 (5 bases). Per germline, CDR1 SGHRS and CDR2 YFSETQ. The CDR3 loop spans 16 amino acids. CDR3 protein: CASSLVGELGTDTHYF. CDR3 sequence (DNA): TGCGCCAGCAGCTTGGTGGGAGAACTGGGCACAGATACGCATTATTTT. The entire variable domain, with the rest obtained from reference TRBV5-1 and TRBJ2-3, is as follows: KAGVTQTPRYLIKTRGQQVTLSCSPISGHRSVSWYQQTPGQGLQFLFEYFSETQRNKGNFPGRFSGRQFSNSRSEMNVSTLELGDSALYLCASSLVGELGTDTHYFGPGTRLTVL.

This sequence joins TRBV7-8 and TRBJ2-5; D is ambiguous. CDR1 is SGHVS and CDR2 is FQNEAQ in the germline V gene. The CDR3 loop spans 12 amino acids. The V end was cut by 1 base, the J end by 7 bases, with 7 bases between. DNA of the CDR3: TGTGCCAGCAGCTTAGTCGGATGGACCCAGTACTTC. Amino acid sequence: CASSLVGWTQYF.

This chain connects TRBV7-8 to TRBJ2-5; 7 bases align to TRBD1. V was pared by 6 bases and J by 5 bases, with 12 bases of the junction left unmatched. The CDR3 runs to 15 residues. Germline V gene lookup returns CDR1 SGHVS and CDR2 FQNEAQ. In nucleotides, the CDR3 is TGTGCCAGCAGGTTTCAACAGGGGCCGTCGGAGACCCAGTACTTC. Amino acids: CASRFQQGPSETQYF.

This chain links TRBV4-2 with TRBJ1-1; D possibly corresponds to TRBD1 (5 bases). The germline CDR1 and CDR2 sequences are LGHNA and YNFKEQ. This CDR3 is 18 amino acids long. V lost 3 bases to trimming and J lost 6 bases, with 26 bases between them. Written as DNA, the CDR3 is TGTGCCAGCAGCCAGCCTATGGTCAGTTGGGGAGGGGTGGCTGAAGCTTTCTTT. This codes for CASSQPMVSWGGVAEAFF.

J is TRBJ1-4 and V is TRBV28; perhaps TRBD1 as D (6 bases). The V end lost 3 bases, the J end lost 5 bases, and 13 bases lay between the germline ends. Germline CDR1 MDHEN, CDR2 SYDVKM. The CDR3 extends over 15 amino acids. The CDR3 region is CASSFGGSTNEKLFF. CDR3 nucleotides: TGTGCCAGCAGTTTCGGGGGCTCTACCAATGAAAAACTGTTTTTT.

Concerning this clonotype: A much larger clone differs by one base, so this may be a read error. This rearrangement joins TRBV6-1 to TRBJ2-1; tentatively, D is TRBD1 (5 bases). From germline, CDR1 is MNHNS and CDR2 SASEGT. Trimming removed 1 base from V and 0 bases from J, with 7 bases in between. This CDR3 has 15 residues. Written as DNA, the CDR3 is TGTGCCAGCAGTGAAGACAGGAGCTCCTACAATGAGCAGTTCTTC. Protein sequence: CASSEDRSSYNEQFF.

This clonotype was counted many times. The chain uses TRBV6-5 and TRBJ2-4; D is unresolved. The CDR3 sequence is 14 residues long. Germline V lookup: CDR1 MNHEY, CDR2 SVGAGI. Trimming removed 6 bases at V and 6 bases at J, with 15 bases between. The CDR3 is CASRKGRYVNIQYF. The CDR3, as DNA: TGTGCCAGCAGGAAGGGTCGCTATGTAAACATTCAGTACTTC.

This chain uses TRBV11-2 with TRBJ2-3; TRBD2 agrees at 9 bases. The germline CDR1 and CDR2 sequences are SGHAT and FQNNGV. The CDR3 totals 20 residues. Trimming took 2 bases from V and 1 from J; bases not matched to a gene: 16. Here the CDR3 DNA reads TGTGCCAGCAGCTTAATGGGCCTAGCGGGATTGGGAGTCCGCACAGATACGCAGTATTTT. It is translated as CASSLMGLAGLGVRTDTQYF.

Points on this clonotype: This sequence may be a read error, since a much larger clone differs from it by one base. This rearrangement joins TRBV10-1 to TRBJ2-5; the match to TRBD1 covers 7 bases. This CDR3 region has 14 residues. CDR1 is WNHNN and CDR2 is SYGVQD in the germline V gene (reference sequence). CDR3 in DNA: TGCACCAGCAGTGAAGGGGGCACGAAAGAGACCCAGTACTTC. Residues: CTSSEGGTKETQYF.

Worth noting for this clonotype: An end of the junction does not agree with germline; a read error may underlie this. The chain employs TRBV10-2 and TRBJ2-7, with D unclear. Germline V lookup: CDR1 WSHSY, CDR2 SAAADI. The CDR3 covers 12 residues. Here the CDR3 reads CTSSETPYEQYF. CDR3 nucleotides: TGCACCAGCAGTGAGACCCCCTACGAGCAGTACTTC.